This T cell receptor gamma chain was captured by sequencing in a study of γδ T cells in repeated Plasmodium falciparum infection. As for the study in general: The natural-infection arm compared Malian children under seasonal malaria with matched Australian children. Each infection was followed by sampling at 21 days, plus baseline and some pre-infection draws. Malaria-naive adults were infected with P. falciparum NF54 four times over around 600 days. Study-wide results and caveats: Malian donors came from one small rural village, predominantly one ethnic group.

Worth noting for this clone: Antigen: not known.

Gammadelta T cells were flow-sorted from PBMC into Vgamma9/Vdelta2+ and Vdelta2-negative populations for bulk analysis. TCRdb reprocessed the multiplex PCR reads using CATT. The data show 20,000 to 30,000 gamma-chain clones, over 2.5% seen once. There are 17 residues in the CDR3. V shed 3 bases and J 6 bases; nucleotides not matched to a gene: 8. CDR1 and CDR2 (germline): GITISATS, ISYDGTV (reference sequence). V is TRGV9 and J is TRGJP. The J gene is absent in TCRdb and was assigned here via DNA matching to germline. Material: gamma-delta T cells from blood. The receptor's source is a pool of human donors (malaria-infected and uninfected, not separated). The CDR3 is CALWEQFTELGKKIKVF. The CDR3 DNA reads TGTGCCTTGTGGGAGCAATTTACAGAGTTGGGCAAAAAAATCAAGGTATTT.